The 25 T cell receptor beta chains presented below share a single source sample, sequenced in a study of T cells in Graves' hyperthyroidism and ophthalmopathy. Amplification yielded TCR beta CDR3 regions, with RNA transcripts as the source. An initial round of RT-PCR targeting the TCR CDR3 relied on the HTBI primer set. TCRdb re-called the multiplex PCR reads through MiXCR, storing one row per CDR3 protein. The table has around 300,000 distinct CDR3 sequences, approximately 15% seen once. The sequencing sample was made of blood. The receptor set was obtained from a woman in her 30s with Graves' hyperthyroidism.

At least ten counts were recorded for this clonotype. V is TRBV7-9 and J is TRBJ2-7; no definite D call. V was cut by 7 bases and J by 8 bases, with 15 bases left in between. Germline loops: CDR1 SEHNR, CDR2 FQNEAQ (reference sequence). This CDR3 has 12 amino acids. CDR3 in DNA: TGTGCCAGCACCCCCGACGAAACTCAGCAGTACTTC. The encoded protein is CASTPDETQQYF. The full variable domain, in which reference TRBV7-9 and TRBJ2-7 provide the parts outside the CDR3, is DTGVSQNPRHKITKRGQNVTFRCDPISEHNRLYWYRQTLGQGPEFLTYFQNEAQLEKSRLLSDRFSAERPKGSFSTLEIQRTEQGDSAMYLCASTPDETQQYFGPGTRLTVT.

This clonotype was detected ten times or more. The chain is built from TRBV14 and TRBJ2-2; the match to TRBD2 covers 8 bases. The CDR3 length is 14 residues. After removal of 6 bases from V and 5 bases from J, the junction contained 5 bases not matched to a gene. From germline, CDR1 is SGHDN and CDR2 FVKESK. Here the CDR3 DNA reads TGTGCCAGCAGGGGACTAGTTGAAACCGGGGAGCTGTTTTTT. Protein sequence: CASRGLVETGELFF.

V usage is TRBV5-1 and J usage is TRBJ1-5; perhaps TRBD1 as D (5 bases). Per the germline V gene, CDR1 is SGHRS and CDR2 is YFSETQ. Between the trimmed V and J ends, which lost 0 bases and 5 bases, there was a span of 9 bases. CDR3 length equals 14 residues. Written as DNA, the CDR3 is TGCGCCAGCAGCTTGGGGGGAGGGGATCAGCCCCAGCATTTT. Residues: CASSLGGGDQPQHF.

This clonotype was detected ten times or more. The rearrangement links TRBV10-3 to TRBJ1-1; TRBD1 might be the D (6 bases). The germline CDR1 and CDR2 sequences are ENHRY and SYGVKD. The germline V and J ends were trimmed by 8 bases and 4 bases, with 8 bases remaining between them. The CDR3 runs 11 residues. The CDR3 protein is CAIGQITEAFF. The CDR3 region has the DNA TGTGCCATCGGACAGATCACTGAAGCTTTCTTT.

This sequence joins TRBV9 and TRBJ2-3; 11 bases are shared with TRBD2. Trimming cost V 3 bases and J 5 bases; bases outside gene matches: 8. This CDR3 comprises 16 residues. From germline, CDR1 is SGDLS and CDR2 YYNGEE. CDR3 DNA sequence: TGTGCCAGCAGCGCAGCTCTAGCGGGGGGTCGAGATACGCAGTATTTT. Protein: CASSAALAGGRDTQYF.

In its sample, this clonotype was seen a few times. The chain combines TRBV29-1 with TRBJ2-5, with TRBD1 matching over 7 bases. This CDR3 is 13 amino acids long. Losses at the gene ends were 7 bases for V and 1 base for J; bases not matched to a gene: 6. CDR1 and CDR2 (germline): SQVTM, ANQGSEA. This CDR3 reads CSALTGFQETQYF. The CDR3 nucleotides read TGCAGCGCCCTGACAGGGTTCCAAGAGACCCAGTACTTC.

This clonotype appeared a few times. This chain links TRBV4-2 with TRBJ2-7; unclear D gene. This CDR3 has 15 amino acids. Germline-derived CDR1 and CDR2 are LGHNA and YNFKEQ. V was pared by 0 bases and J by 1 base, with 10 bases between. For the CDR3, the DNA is TGTGCCAGCAGCCAAGAGATAGGTACTTCCTACGAGCAGTACTTC. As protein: CASSQEIGTSYEQYF.

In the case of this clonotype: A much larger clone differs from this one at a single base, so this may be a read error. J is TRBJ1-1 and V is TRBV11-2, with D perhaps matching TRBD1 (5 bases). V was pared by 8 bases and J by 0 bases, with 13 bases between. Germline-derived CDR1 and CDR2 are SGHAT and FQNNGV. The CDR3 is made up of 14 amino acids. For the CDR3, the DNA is TGTGCCAGCGGGAGGGACCTAATGAACACTGAAGCTTTCTTT. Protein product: CASGRDLMNTEAFF.

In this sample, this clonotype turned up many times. DNA of the CDR3: TGTGCCAGCAGCTTAGGCAGCGGGAGGACTCAAGAGACCCAGTACTTC. It is translated as CASSLGSGRTQETQYF. This chain links TRBV7-2 with TRBJ2-5; 9 nucleotides align to TRBD2. The CDR3 covers 16 residues. V was clipped by 1 base and J by 2 bases; unmatched bases: 5. CDR1 and CDR2 from the germline V gene are SGHTA and FQGNSA.

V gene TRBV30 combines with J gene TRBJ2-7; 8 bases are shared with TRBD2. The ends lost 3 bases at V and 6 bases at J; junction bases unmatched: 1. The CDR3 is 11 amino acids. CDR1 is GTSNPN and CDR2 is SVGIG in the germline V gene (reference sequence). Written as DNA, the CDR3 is TGTGCCTGGAGCGGGAGGGCCGAGCAGTACTTC. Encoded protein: CAWSGRAEQYF.

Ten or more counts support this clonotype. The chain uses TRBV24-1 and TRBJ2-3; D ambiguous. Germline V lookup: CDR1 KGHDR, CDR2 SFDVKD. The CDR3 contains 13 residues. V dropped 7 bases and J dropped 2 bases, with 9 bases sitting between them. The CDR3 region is CATSVRNTDTQYF. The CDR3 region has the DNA TGTGCCACCAGCGTCCGGAACACAGATACGCAGTATTTT.

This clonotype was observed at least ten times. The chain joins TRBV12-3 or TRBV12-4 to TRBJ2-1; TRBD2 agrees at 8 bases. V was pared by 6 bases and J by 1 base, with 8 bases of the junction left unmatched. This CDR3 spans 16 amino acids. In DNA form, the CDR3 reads TGTGCCAGCAGCCGAGCGGGGGCCTCGTCCTACAATGAGCAGTTCTTC. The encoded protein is CASSRAGASSYNEQFF.

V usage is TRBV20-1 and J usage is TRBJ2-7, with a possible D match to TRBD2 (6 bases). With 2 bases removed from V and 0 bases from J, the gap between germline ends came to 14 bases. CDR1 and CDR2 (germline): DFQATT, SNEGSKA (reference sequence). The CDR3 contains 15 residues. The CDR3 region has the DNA TGCAGTGCTAGATCCATGCGGGGTAACTCCTACGAGCAGTACTTC. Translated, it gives CSARSMRGNSYEQYF.

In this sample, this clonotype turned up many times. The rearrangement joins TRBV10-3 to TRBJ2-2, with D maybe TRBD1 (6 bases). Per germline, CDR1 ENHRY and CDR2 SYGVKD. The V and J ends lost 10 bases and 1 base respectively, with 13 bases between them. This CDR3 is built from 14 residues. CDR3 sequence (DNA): TGTGCCACACGAGTGGACAGGAACACCGGGGAGCTGTTTTTT. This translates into CATRVDRNTGELFF.

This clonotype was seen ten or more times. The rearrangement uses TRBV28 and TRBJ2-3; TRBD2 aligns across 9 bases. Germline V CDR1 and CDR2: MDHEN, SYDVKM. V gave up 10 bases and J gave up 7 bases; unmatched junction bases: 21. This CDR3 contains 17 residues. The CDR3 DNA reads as TGTGCCACGGGAAAAGGGTTCTTGGGACTAGCCGCAAATACGCAGTATTTT. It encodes CATGKGFLGLAANTQYF.

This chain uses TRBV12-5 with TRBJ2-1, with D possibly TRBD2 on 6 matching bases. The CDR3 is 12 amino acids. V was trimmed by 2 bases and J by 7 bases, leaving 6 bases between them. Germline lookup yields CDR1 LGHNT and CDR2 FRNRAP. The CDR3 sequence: CASGLSGNEQFF. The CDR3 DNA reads TGTGCTAGTGGTTTGAGCGGGAATGAGCAGTTCTTC.

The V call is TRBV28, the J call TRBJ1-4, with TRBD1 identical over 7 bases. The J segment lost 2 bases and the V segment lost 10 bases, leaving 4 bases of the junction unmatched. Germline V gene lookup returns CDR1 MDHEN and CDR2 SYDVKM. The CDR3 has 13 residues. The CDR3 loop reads CATLQGTNEKLFF. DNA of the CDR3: TGTGCCACCCTACAGGGGACTAATGAAAAACTGTTTTTT.

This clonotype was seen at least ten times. As DNA, the CDR3 is TGTGCCAGCAGCTTACTACGAACAGATACGCAGTATTTT. Amino acid sequence: CASSLLRTDTQYF. The rearrangement joins TRBV11-2 to TRBJ2-3; no definite D call. Between the trimmed V and J ends, which lost 2 bases and 3 bases, there was a span of 6 bases. CDR3 length: 13 amino acids. Per germline, CDR1 SGHAT and CDR2 FQNNGV.

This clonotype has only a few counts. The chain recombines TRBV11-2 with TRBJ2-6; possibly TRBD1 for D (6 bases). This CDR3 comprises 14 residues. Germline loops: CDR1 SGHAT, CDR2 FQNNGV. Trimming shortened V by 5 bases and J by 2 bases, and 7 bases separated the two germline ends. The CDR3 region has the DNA TGTGCCAGCAGCACAGGGCCTGGGGCCAACGTCCTGACTTTC. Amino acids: CASSTGPGANVLTF. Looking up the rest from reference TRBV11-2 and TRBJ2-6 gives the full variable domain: EAGVAQSPRYKIIEKRQSVAFWCNPISGHATLYWYQQILGQGPKLLIQFQNNGVVDDSQLPKDRFSAERLKGVDSTLKIQPAKLEDSAVYLCASSTGPGANVLTFGAGSRLTVL.

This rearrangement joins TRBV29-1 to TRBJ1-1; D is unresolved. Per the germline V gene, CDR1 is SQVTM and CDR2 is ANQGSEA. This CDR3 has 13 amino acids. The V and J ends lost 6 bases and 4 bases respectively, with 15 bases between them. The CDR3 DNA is TGCAGCGTCCAACCCGGGGTGGGCACTGAAGCTTTCTTT. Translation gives CSVQPGVGTEAFF.

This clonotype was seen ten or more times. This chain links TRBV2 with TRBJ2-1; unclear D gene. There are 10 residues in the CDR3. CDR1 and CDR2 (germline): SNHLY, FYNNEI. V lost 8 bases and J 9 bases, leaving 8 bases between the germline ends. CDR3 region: CASLEAEQFF. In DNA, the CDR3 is TGTGCCAGCCTAGAGGCTGAGCAGTTCTTC.

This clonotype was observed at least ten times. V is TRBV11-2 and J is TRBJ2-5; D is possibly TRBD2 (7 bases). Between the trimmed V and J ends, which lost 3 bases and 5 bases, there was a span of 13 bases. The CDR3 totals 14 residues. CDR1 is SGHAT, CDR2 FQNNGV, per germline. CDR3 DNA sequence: TGTGCCAGCAGCTTGGGCGGGGGCGGTGAGACCCAGTACTTC. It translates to CASSLGGGGETQYF.

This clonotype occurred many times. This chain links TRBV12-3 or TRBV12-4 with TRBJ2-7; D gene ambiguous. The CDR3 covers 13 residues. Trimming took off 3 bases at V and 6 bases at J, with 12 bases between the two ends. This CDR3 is CASSFAGTSEQYF. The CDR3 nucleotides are TGTGCCAGCAGTTTTGCAGGTACCAGCGAGCAGTACTTC.

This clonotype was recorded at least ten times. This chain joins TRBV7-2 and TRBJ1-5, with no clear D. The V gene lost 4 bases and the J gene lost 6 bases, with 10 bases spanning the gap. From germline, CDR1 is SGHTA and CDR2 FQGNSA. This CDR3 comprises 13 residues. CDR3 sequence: CASSYERTQPQHF. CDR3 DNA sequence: TGTGCCAGCAGCTACGAGAGGACTCAGCCCCAGCATTTT.

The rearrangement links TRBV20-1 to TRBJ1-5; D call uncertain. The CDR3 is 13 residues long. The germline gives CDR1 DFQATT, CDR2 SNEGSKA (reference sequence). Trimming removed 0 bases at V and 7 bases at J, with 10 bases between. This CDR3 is CSARDEGLQPQHF. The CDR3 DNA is TGCAGTGCTAGAGATGAGGGTTTGCAGCCCCAGCATTTT.